A selection of T cell receptor beta chains follows, all from one sample in a study of blood T cell repertoires in COVID-19. The data were produced by immunoSEQ multiplex PCR, yet TCRdb's version contains in-frame clones alone and is incomplete. The sample consists of some 200,000 clones, 70% to 85% of them appearing once. Specimen: peripheral blood. The receptors derive from a woman between 40 and 50 years old who had recovered from COVID-19. CDR3s include the opening cysteine and the closing phenylalanine or tryptophan. The D gene is left open where the match is weak. Size is omitted from some rows. Given values are once, few, many or a class for expanded clones.

V: TRBV18
size: .
D: .
J: TRBJ1-1
CDR3: CASSPLVGETEAFF
DNA: TGTGCCAGCTCACCACTGGTGGGAGAGACTGAAGCTTTCTTT

V: TRBV18
size: .
D: TRBD2
J: TRBJ2-1
CDR3: CASRRIAGGLHEQFF
DNA: TGTGCCAGCCGTCGAATAGCGGGGGGGCTCCATGAGCAGTTCTTC

V: TRBV28
size: once
D: .
J: TRBJ2-7
CDR3: CASSLYVQVSYEQYF
DNA: TGTGCCAGCAGTTTATACGTCCAGGTCTCCTACGAGCAGTACTTC

V: TRBV5-1
size: .
D: TRBD2
J: TRBJ2-2
CDR3: CASSPHRSGKNTGELFF
DNA: TGCGCCAGCAGCCCGCACCGTAGCGGGAAAAACACCGGGGAGCTGTTTTTT

V: TRBV5-1
size: .
D: TRBD1
J: TRBJ2-1
CDR3: CASSNSGTGAPEQFF
DNA: TGCGCCAGCAGCAACTCCGGGACAGGGGCTCCTGAGCAGTTCTTC

V: TRBV28
size: .
D: TRBD1
J: TRBJ2-4
CDR3: CASSLNYRGTNIQYF
DNA: TGTGCCAGCAGCTTGAATTACAGGGGGACGAACATTCAGTACTTC

V: TRBV18
size: .
D: .
J: TRBJ1-1
CDR3: CASSPGQGYEAFF
DNA: TGTGCCAGCTCACCAGGGCAGGGCTACGAAGCTTTCTTT

V: TRBV18
size: .
D: TRBD1
J: TRBJ1-3
CDR3: CASSPGQVGDTIYF
DNA: TGTGCCAGCTCACCGGGACAGGTCGGGGACACCATATATTTT

V: TRBV29-1
size: .
D: .
J: TRBJ1-5
CDR3: CSVSQGVGQPQHF
DNA: TGCAGCGTTTCTCAGGGTGTAGGTCAGCCCCAGCATTTT

V: TRBV27
size: .
D: .
J: TRBJ1-2
CDR3: CASSSWGGGYTF
DNA: TGTGCCAGCAGTAGTTGGGGAGGGGGCTACACCTTC

V: TRBV19
size: .
D: TRBD1
J: TRBJ1-5
CDR3: CASTVNRGSNQPQHF
DNA: TGTGCCAGTACCGTGAACAGGGGAAGCAATCAGCCCCAGCATTTT

V: TRBV12-3/TRBV12-4
size: .
D: .
J: TRBJ2-7
CDR3: CASSRTAPYEQYF
DNA: TGTGCCAGCAGTAGAACAGCACCCTACGAGCAGTACTTC

V: TRBV6-5
size: .
D: .
J: TRBJ1-6
CDR3: CASSFYSYNSPLHF
DNA: TGTGCCAGCAGTTTCTACTCCTATAATTCACCCCTCCACTTT

V: TRBV18
size: once
D: .
J: TRBJ2-2
CDR3: CASSPAGAGGELFF
DNA: TGTGCCAGCTCACCAGCGGGGGCAGGCGGGGAGCTGTTTTTT

V: TRBV19
size: once
D: TRBD1
J: TRBJ1-2
CDR3: CASMQAGQENLNYGYTF
DNA: TGTGCCAGTATGCAAGCTGGACAGGAGAATTTAAACTATGGCTACACCTTC

V: TRBV5-4
size: once
D: TRBD2
J: TRBJ2-1
CDR3: CASSLDRTSGYNEQFF
DNA: TGTGCCAGCAGCTTGGATAGGACTAGCGGCTACAATGAGCAGTTCTTC

V: TRBV19
size: .
D: .
J: TRBJ2-1
CDR3: CASMGYPSYNEQFF
DNA: TGTGCCAGTATGGGCTATCCCTCCTACAATGAGCAGTTCTTC

V: TRBV28
size: few
D: .
J: TRBJ2-4
CDR3: CASTPDLLAKNIQYF
DNA: TGTGCCAGCACCCCCGACTTACTAGCCAAAAACATTCAGTACTTC

V: TRBV9
size: .
D: .
J: TRBJ1-1
CDR3: CASSVDEWTEAFF
DNA: TGTGCCAGCAGCGTAGACGAGTGGACTGAAGCTTTCTTT

V: TRBV7-2
size: .
D: TRBD2
J: TRBJ2-3
CDR3: CASRDPGTTYTDTQYF
DNA: TGTGCCAGCAGGGACCCCGGGACTACTTACACAGATACGCAGTATTTT

V: TRBV2
size: .
D: .
J: TRBJ2-7
CDR3: CASSEFGRAHEQYF
DNA: TGTGCCAGCAGTGAATTCGGCAGGGCCCACGAGCAGTACTTC